These 7 T cell receptor beta chains originate from one sample sequenced in a study of blood T cell repertoires in COVID-19. The repertoire was sequenced with immunoSEQ multiplex PCR; TCRdb's copy has only in-frame clones and lacks some. This sample has a few hundred thousand clones, with about nine tenths found just once. Material for sequencing was peripheral blood. These receptors all stem from a man in his sixties with acute or convalescent COVID-19.

The chain has TRBV7-3 and TRBJ2-1; 9 nucleotides align to TRBD2. Germline V gene data show CDR1 as SGHTA and CDR2 as FQGTGA. The CDR3 length is 15 residues. V lost 5 bases and J lost 8; bases outside the gene matches: 10. The CDR3 coding sequence is TGTGCCAGCAGCCAAAGCGGCGGGAGGGGCCATGAGCAGTTCTTC. This translates into CASSQSGGRGHEQFF.

The chain employs TRBV19 and TRBJ1-2, with a possible D match to TRBD1 (6 bases). Germline V lookup: CDR1 LNHDA, CDR2 SQIVND (reference sequence). Trimming removed 3 bases at V and 6 bases at J, with 17 bases between. The CDR3 runs to 15 residues. DNA for the CDR3: TGTGCCAGTAGTATTGTGGGACGACAGGCAGATGGCTACACCTTC. Encoded protein: CASSIVGRQADGYTF. The whole variable domain, remainder taken from reference TRBV19 and TRBJ1-2, is DGGITQSPKYLFRKEGQNVTLSCEQNLNHDAMYWYRQDPGQGLRLIYYSQIVNDFQKGDIAEGYSVSREKKESFPLTVTSAQKNPTAFYLCASSIVGRQADGYTFGSGTRLTVV.

This clone showed up just once. J is TRBJ2-7 and V is TRBV6-1, with D tentatively TRBD2 (6 bases). Trimming stripped 1 base from V and 4 bases from J, with 14 bases between. The CDR3 has 15 residues. The germline V gene has CDR1 MNHNS and CDR2 SASEGT. The CDR3 sequence: CASSEGGTGVYEQYF. The DNA for the CDR3 is TGTGCCAGCAGTGAAGGTGGGACTGGGGTGTACGAGCAGTACTTC.

The gene calls are TRBV5-1 and TRBJ2-7; TRBD1 aligns across 7 bases. The CDR3 is 15 amino acids. Germline trimming cut 0 bases from V and 5 bases from J; bases unmatched to any gene: 8. Germline CDR1 reads SGHRS; CDR2 reads YFSETQ. CDR3 loop: CASSLGQGKFHEQYF. The DNA for the CDR3 is TGCGCCAGCAGCTTGGGACAGGGAAAATTCCACGAGCAGTACTTC.

The gene calls are TRBV5-5 and TRBJ1-2; the match to TRBD1 covers 8 bases. CDR1 is SGHKS, CDR2 YYEKEE, per germline (reference sequence). CDR3 size: 15 residues. The J segment lost 4 bases and the V segment lost 0 bases, leaving 5 bases of the junction unmatched. The CDR3 reads CASSLGQGTSYGYTF. CDR3 in DNA: TGTGCCAGCAGCTTGGGACAGGGGACCTCCTATGGCTACACCTTC.

A word on this clone: Other nucleotide sequences from this sample produce the same CDR3. V usage is TRBV11-2 and J usage is TRBJ1-5, with 7 bases lining up with TRBD1. CDR3 length: 15 residues. Germline V gives CDR1 SGHAT, CDR2 FQNNGV. J gave up 1 base and V 1 base, and 1 base lay outside the gene matches. This CDR3 reads CASSLAGGSNQPQHF. As DNA, the CDR3 is TGTGCCAGCAGCTTAGCAGGGGGAAGCAATCAGCCCCAGCATTTT.

The chain combines TRBV15 with TRBJ1-5; TRBD1 matches at 10 bases. Trimming removed 3 bases from V and 3 bases from J; junction bases left unmatched: 5. From germline, CDR1 is LNHNV and CDR2 YYDKDF (reference sequence). The CDR3 sequence is 16 residues long. CDR3: CATSSRDRGINQPQHF. The CDR3 bases are TGTGCCACCAGCAGCCGGGACAGGGGCATCAATCAGCCCCAGCATTTT.